The 22 T cell receptor beta chains in this list originate from one sample, sequenced in a study of PD-L1 blockade in urothelial cancer. Noted time point: pretreatment peripheral blood. Here immunoSEQ multiplex PCR was the method, and the copy in TCRdb shows in-frame clones only, minus some. There are around 35,000 clones in the sample; about 87% occur only once, and around 14% lies in the top ten. Sequencing used PBMCs, obtained around atezolizumab (anti-PD-L1) treatment. The receptors originated from a man in his fifties or sixties with urothelial cancer.

The chain employs TRBV5-1 and TRBJ2-1; D is undetermined. Trimming cost V 10 bases and J 4 bases, with 9 bases left between them. This CDR3 has 11 residues. From germline, CDR1 is SGHRS and CDR2 YFSETQ. The CDR3 DNA reads TGCGCCGGCACCAGATACAATGAGCAGTTCTTC. Protein: CAGTRYNEQFF. Together with reference TRBV5-1 and TRBJ2-1, the CDR3 gives the full variable domain: KAGVTQTPRYLIKTRGQQVTLSCSPISGHRSVSWYQQTPGQGLQFLFEYFSETQRNKGNFPGRFSGRQFSNSRSEMNVSTLELGDSALYLCAGTRYNEQFFGPGTRLTVL.

The rearrangement links TRBV30 to TRBJ1-1, with D hard to call. The CDR3 runs to 13 residues. The V end was cut by 2 bases, the J end by 4 bases, with 11 bases between. CDR1 GTSNPN and CDR2 SVGIG come from the germline V gene (reference sequence). The CDR3, as DNA: TGTGCCTGGAGTCGAGATAGGAGCACTGAAGCTTTCTTT. Residues: CAWSRDRSTEAFF.

The chain couples TRBV6-5 to TRBJ2-5; the D is unclear. CDR3 length: 13 amino acids. The V and J ends lost 2 bases and 1 base respectively, with 5 bases between them. The germline V gene has CDR1 MNHEY and CDR2 SVGAGI. The CDR3: CASSYPSQETQYF. The CDR3 nucleotides read TGTGCCAGCAGTTACCCCAGCCAAGAGACCCAGTACTTC.

This clone was counted a few times. V usage is TRBV6-4 and J usage is TRBJ2-1, with TRBD2 matching over 10 bases. Losses at the gene ends were 5 bases for V and 5 bases for J; bases not matched to a gene: 12. Germline CDR1 is MRHNA and CDR2 is SNTAGT. This CDR3 comprises 17 residues. For the CDR3, the DNA is TGTGCCAGCAGTCTTCAACCGGGACTAGCGTCGGACAATGAGCAGTTCTTC. It encodes CASSLQPGLASDNEQFF.

The chain carries TRBV6-6 and TRBJ2-3; TRBD2 might be the D (6 bases). The V end was cut by 0 bases, the J end by 14 bases, with 18 bases between. From germline, CDR1 is MNHNY and CDR2 SVGAGI (reference sequence). The CDR3 consists of 14 residues. As DNA, the CDR3 is TGTGCCAGCAGTTACTCCCGGGACTCCCCCTGGAGGTATTTT. As protein: CASSYSRDSPWRYF.

This clone was observed once. The V call is TRBV15, the J call TRBJ2-7, with D perhaps TRBD2 (5 bases). V lost 6 bases and J lost 2, with 17 bases in between. CDR1 and CDR2 from the germline V gene are LNHNV and YYDKDF (reference sequence). CDR3 length equals 15 residues. The CDR3 sequence: CATSGSGSTTYEQYF. The CDR3 DNA reads TGTGCCACCAGTGGCTCGGGGAGCACTACCTACGAGCAGTACTTC.

V usage is TRBV5-1 and J usage is TRBJ2-2; 11 nucleotides line up with TRBD2. The CDR3 consists of 17 residues. Germline values: CDR1 SGHRS, CDR2 YFSETQ. Unmatched junction bases numbered 7, after V lost 0 bases and J lost 6 bases. In nucleotides, the CDR3 is TGCGCCAGCAGCTTGGCCCCACTAGCGGGAGTCCCCGGGGAGCTGTTTTTT. Amino acids: CASSLAPLAGVPGELFF.

The chain carries TRBV5-4 and TRBJ2-3; TRBD2 aligns across 7 bases. The CDR3 is made up of 15 amino acids. Germline V gene data show CDR1 as SGHNT and CDR2 as YYREEE (reference sequence). V gave up 4 bases and J gave up 7 bases; unmatched junction bases: 12. The CDR3 region has the DNA TGTGCCAGCAGCCCCCGTAGGGAGGGCCCGAATACGCAGTATTTT. Protein sequence: CASSPRREGPNTQYF.

The chain carries TRBV5-4 and TRBJ2-1; 9 positions agree with TRBD2. The CDR3 has 16 residues. Germline V gene data show CDR1 as SGHNT and CDR2 as YYREEE (reference sequence). V trimming: 1 base; J trimming: 3 bases; junction bases outside the gene matches: 5. The CDR3 is CASSLPAGGIYNEQFF. The DNA of the CDR3 is TGTGCCAGCAGCTTGCCGGCGGGAGGGATCTACAATGAGCAGTTCTTC. Supplemented by reference TRBV5-4 and TRBJ2-1, the full variable domain reads ETGVTQSPTHLIKTRGQQVTLRCSSQSGHNTVSWYQQALGQGPQFIFQYYREEENGRGNFPPRFSGLQFPNYSSELNVNALELDDSALYLCASSLPAGGIYNEQFFGPGTRLTVL.

The CDR3 nucleotides are TGTGCCAGTAGTATAGACCAACAGGGGTTCTATGGCTACACCTTC. Its protein product is CASSIDQQGFYGYTF. The J gene is TRBJ1-2, the V gene TRBV19; 7 nucleotides align to TRBD1. This CDR3 region has 15 residues. With V trimmed by 0 bases and J by 4 bases, 5 bases remained unmatched. Germline lookup yields CDR1 LNHDA and CDR2 SQIVND (reference sequence). The variable domain in full, with the rest retrieved from reference TRBV19 and TRBJ1-2, is DGGITQSPKYLFRKEGQNVTLSCEQNLNHDAMYWYRQDPGQGLRLIYYSQIVNDFQKGDIAEGYSVSREKKESFPLTVTSAQKNPTAFYLCASSIDQQGFYGYTFGSGTRLTVV.

The gene calls are TRBV5-1 and TRBJ1-2; TRBD1 might be the D (6 bases). Germline V gene sequence: CDR1 SGHRS, CDR2 YFSETQ. V gave up 4 bases and J gave up 6 bases, with 22 bases separating them. The CDR3 is 16 residues long. CDR3 DNA: TGCGCCAGCAGCCCCATCCCAGGGGCGCAATTAGATGGCTACACCTTC. It specifies CASSPIPGAQLDGYTF.

The table lists this clone with a count of one. The J gene is TRBJ1-5, the V gene TRBV5-1; 7 nucleotides line up with TRBD1. Unmatched junction bases numbered 2, after V lost 4 bases and J lost 4 bases. The CDR3 consists of 13 residues. Germline CDR1 reads SGHRS; CDR2 reads YFSETQ. CDR3: CASSRDSNQPQHF. The CDR3, as DNA: TGCGCCAGCAGCCGGGACAGTAATCAGCCCCAGCATTTT.

This clone was observed a handful of times. The chain is built from TRBV5-1 and TRBJ2-3, with 12 bases fitting TRBD2. Germline CDR1 and CDR2: SGHRS and YFSETQ. This CDR3 has 17 amino acids. V trimming: 0 bases; J trimming: 2 bases; junction bases outside the gene matches: 4. The CDR3 loop is CASSLVLAGGLTDTQYF. DNA for the CDR3: TGCGCCAGCAGCTTGGTACTAGCGGGGGGCCTCACAGATACGCAGTATTTT.

V and J are TRBV5-4 and TRBJ2-3; 8 bases are a match to TRBD1. This CDR3 is 15 amino acids long. Germline CDR1 and CDR2: SGHNT and YYREEE (reference sequence). The trim removed 3 bases at V and 1 base at J, leaving 4 bases unmatched. Written as DNA, the CDR3 is TGTGCCAGCAGCTCGACAGGGGTGGGCACAGATACGCAGTATTTT. It codes for CASSSTGVGTDTQYF.

V gene TRBV9 combines with J gene TRBJ1-1; D ambiguous. Germline values: CDR1 SGDLS, CDR2 YYNGEE. This CDR3 is 13 amino acids long. V was shortened by 4 bases and J by 1 base, with 8 bases between the two germline ends. For the CDR3, the DNA is TGTGCCAGCAGCTTACATGGGAACACTGAAGCTTTCTTT. Translating it yields CASSLHGNTEAFF.

The chain joins TRBV15 to TRBJ2-5; 7 bases match TRBD2. CDR1 and CDR2 from the germline V gene are LNHNV and YYDKDF (reference sequence). J lost 5 bases, V lost 0 bases, and 9 bases had no gene match. The CDR3 has 16 amino acids. CDR3 sequence (DNA): TGTGCCACCAGCAGAGAACGGGGCGGGAGAGGGGAGACCCAGTACTTC. Translating gives CATSRERGGRGETQYF. The complete variable domain, with remaining parts taken from reference TRBV15 and TRBJ2-5, reads DAMVIQNPRYQVTQFGKPVTLSCSQTLNHNVMYWYQQKSSQAPKLLFHYYDKDFNNEADTPDNFQSRRPNTSFCFLDIRSPGLGDTAMYLCATSRERGGRGETQYFGPGTRLLVL.

This chain joins TRBV15 and TRBJ1-2, with D tentatively TRBD1 (6 bases). Germline V gene data show CDR1 as LNHNV and CDR2 as YYDKDF (reference sequence). V lost 0 bases and J lost 8, with 13 bases in between. The CDR3 extends over 14 amino acids. The CDR3 DNA follows: TGTGCCACCAGCAGAGAACAGGGCCGGGGAGGCTACACCTTC. The encoded protein is CATSREQGRGGYTF.

The J gene is TRBJ2-3, the V gene TRBV19; D remains ambiguous. The germline V and J ends were trimmed by 3 bases and 0 bases, with 10 bases remaining between them. CDR1 and CDR2 from the germline V gene are LNHDA and SQIVND (reference sequence). The CDR3 spans 15 residues. This CDR3 is CASSIGRGSTDTQYF. As DNA, the CDR3 is TGTGCCAGTAGTATCGGTCGCGGTAGCACAGATACGCAGTATTTT.

This clone occurred once. The chain employs TRBV19 and TRBJ1-1, with D unresolved. Germline CDR1 and CDR2: LNHDA and SQIVND (reference sequence). The CDR3 runs 20 residues. Trimming stripped 6 bases from V and 1 base from J, with 30 bases between. The CDR3 DNA sequence: TGTGCCAGTAGCACTATCTTCCGGCTGGCGGGAGAAGCTACGAACACTGAAGCTTTCTTT. Protein product: CASSTIFRLAGEATNTEAFF.

V usage is TRBV7-6 and J usage is TRBJ2-7; TRBD1 matches at 7 bases. Germline values: CDR1 SGHVS, CDR2 FNYEAQ. The V segment lost 5 bases and the J segment 3 bases; nucleotides outside the gene matches: 10. This CDR3 is built from 15 residues. CDR3 DNA: TGTGCCAGCAGCAGCTACAGGGGTAATAACTACGAGCAGTACTTC. Amino acids: CASSSYRGNNYEQYF.

This clone was seen once. The J gene is TRBJ2-7, the V gene TRBV19, with a possible D match to TRBD1 (6 bases). From germline, CDR1 is LNHDA and CDR2 SQIVND (reference sequence). The CDR3 runs 13 residues. V was clipped by 4 bases and J by 2 bases, with 9 bases between them. Here the CDR3 reads CASSTDRTYEQYF. CDR3 in DNA: TGTGCCAGTAGTACGGACAGAACCTACGAGCAGTACTTC.

This clone occurred a few times. The J gene is TRBJ2-5, the V gene TRBV7-3; D perhaps matches TRBD1 (6 bases). Trimming removed 0 bases from V and 3 bases from J, with 11 bases in between. CDR3 size: 15 residues. Germline V gives CDR1 SGHTA, CDR2 FQGTGA. The CDR3 spells CASSLTGTYKETQYF. The DNA for the CDR3 is TGTGCCAGCAGCTTAACCGGGACATACAAAGAGACCCAGTACTTC.